A single sample gave rise to the 12 T cell receptor beta chains below, sequenced in a study of T-cell memory formation after mild COVID-19. TCRdb reprocessed the 5' RACE reads with MiXCR, giving one entry per CDR3 protein. The sample lists 210,000 or so distinct CDR3 sequences; roughly a tenth were seen once. The specimen was PBMCs or a T cell subset sorted from them (not recorded which). These receptors all stem from a man between 18 and 35 years old who had mild COVID-19 (a few samples of this study predate the infection). Cell type and time point are not known.

This chain joins TRBV5-1 and TRBJ2-3; TRBD2 agrees at 8 bases. With 2 bases clipped from V and 5 bases from J, the junction kept 7 bases outside the gene matches. Per germline, CDR1 SGHRS and CDR2 YFSETQ. CDR3 length: 15 amino acids. The CDR3 loop reads CASSFPSGGEDTQYF. For the CDR3, the DNA is TGCGCCAGCAGCTTCCCAAGCGGGGGAGAAGATACGCAGTATTTT.

This clonotype occurred a few times. The V and J genes are TRBV6-5 and TRBJ1-4; D gene unclear. V was cut by 1 base and J by 11 bases, with 20 bases left in between. Germline lookup yields CDR1 MNHEY and CDR2 SVGAGI. This CDR3 spans 16 amino acids. CDR3 coding DNA: TGTGCCAGCAGTTACTACCCCGGACGGGCCGGGAGTAAACTGTTTTTT. The encoded protein is CASSYYPGRAGSKLFF.

The genes are TRBV20-1 and TRBJ2-7; D not resolved. V was pared by 6 bases and J by 5 bases, with 11 bases between. CDR1 and CDR2 (germline): DFQATT, SNEGSKA (reference sequence). The CDR3 runs to 11 residues. CDR3 residues: CSARSGHEQYF. CDR3 nucleotide sequence: TGCAGTGCAAGATCCGGCCACGAGCAGTACTTC.

The chain recombines TRBV7-8 with TRBJ2-3; D remains ambiguous. V lost 3 bases to trimming and J lost 2 bases, with 6 bases between them. This CDR3 is built from 13 residues. Germline CDR1 SGHVS, CDR2 FQNEAQ. The CDR3 coding sequence is TGTGCCAGCAGCTTGCAGTTCACAGATACGCAGTATTTT. This codes for CASSLQFTDTQYF.

The chain has TRBV6-5 and TRBJ2-5; TRBD1 aligns across 10 bases. The CDR3 is 16 residues long. From germline, CDR1 is MNHEY and CDR2 SVGAGI. J lost 0 bases, V lost 2 bases, and 3 bases had no gene match. The CDR3 DNA reads as TGTGCCAGCAGTTACCTAGACAGGGGGCACCAAGAGACCCAGTACTTC. Its protein product is CASSYLDRGHQETQYF.

The chain links TRBV12-3 or TRBV12-4 to TRBJ2-5; 9 bases are a match to TRBD2. The CDR3 runs 14 residues. The trim removed 5 bases at V and 5 bases at J, leaving 6 bases unmatched. In DNA, the CDR3 is TGTGCCAGCAGTATGCGGGGGGGCCGGGAGACCCAGTACTTC. Protein product: CASSMRGGRETQYF.

This clonotype was seen a few times. This chain joins TRBV4-2 and TRBJ1-4; TRBD1 aligns across 9 bases. After removal of 4 bases from V and 2 bases from J, the junction contained 5 bases not matched to a gene. Germline loops: CDR1 LGHNA, CDR2 YNFKEQ. This CDR3 comprises 16 residues. CDR3 nucleotide sequence: TGTGCCAGCAGCCTACAGGGGGCGGCCACTAATGAAAAACTGTTTTTT. Protein product: CASSLQGAATNEKLFF.

This clonotype was observed a handful of times. The V call is TRBV3-1, the J call TRBJ1-3; 10 nucleotides agree with TRBD1. The CDR3 loop spans 16 amino acids. CDR1 and CDR2 from the germline V gene are LGHDT and YNNKEL (reference sequence). Germline trimming cut 5 bases from V and 0 bases from J; bases unmatched to any gene: 4. The CDR3 here is CASSARDRGSGNTIYF. The CDR3 DNA reads TGTGCCAGCAGCGCCCGGGACAGGGGCTCTGGAAACACCATATATTTT.

This clonotype showed up just a few times. The gene calls are TRBV29-1 and TRBJ2-3, with 10 bases lining up with TRBD2. Germline CDR1 and CDR2: SQVTM and ANQGSEA. Unmatched junction bases numbered 15, after V lost 1 base and J lost 5 bases. This CDR3 region has 18 residues. The CDR3 region is CSVEGYVIGTSDRDTQYF. DNA of the CDR3: TGCAGCGTTGAAGGTTACGTGATCGGGACTAGCGATAGAGATACGCAGTATTTT.

The chain's CDR3 is CSALRGANQPQHF. The DNA for the CDR3 is TGCAGTGCCCTCAGGGGGGCGAATCAGCCCCAGCATTTT. The genes are TRBV20-1 and TRBJ1-5, with TRBD1 matching over 7 bases. Germline CDR1 and CDR2: DFQATT and SNEGSKA (reference sequence). This CDR3 comprises 13 residues. V trimming: 6 bases; J trimming: 4 bases; junction bases outside the gene matches: 6.

The table lists this clonotype with a few counts. This sequence joins TRBV12-3 or TRBV12-4 and TRBJ1-6; TRBD1 aligns across 7 bases. The CDR3 spans 15 residues. With 6 bases clipped from V and 8 bases from J, the junction kept 10 bases outside the gene matches. CDR3 sequence reads: CASRAGGGEDSPLHF. Written as DNA, the CDR3 is TGTGCCAGCAGGGCCGGAGGGGGCGAGGATTCACCCCTCCACTTT.

This clonotype was seen a handful of times. The chain joins TRBV5-5 to TRBJ1-2; D unresolved. Germline assignment: CDR1 SGHKS and CDR2 YYEKEE (reference sequence). The CDR3 consists of 12 residues. V was cut by 5 bases and J by 7 bases, with 12 bases left in between. CDR3 in amino acids: CASSSRDPGYTF. CDR3 nucleotide sequence: TGTGCCAGCAGTTCCCGGGATCCTGGCTACACCTTC.